The clone carrying this T cell receptor (beta chain) was observed a few times. Its antigen remains unknown. TCRdb recomputed calls from the reads with MiXCR, one row per CDR3 protein. Of about 900,000 distinct CDR3 sequences in the sample, approximately 31% were seen once. This sample was taken from a study of T cell repertoires in cytomegalovirus infection. The CDR3 is 12 amino acids. The germline gives CDR1 SGHTA, CDR2 FQGNSA. Trimming removed 4 bases from V and 4 bases from J, with 8 bases in between. Study-level results: What dominated the ex vivo response were HLA-C-restricted CMV-specific TCR beta clonotypes. Individuals carrying CMV plus the relevant HLA were identified by cumulative frequency of public TCR beta families.

The specimen was cultured CD8+ T cells from PBMCs, collected from culture after CMV antigen stimulation. This TCR was sampled from a human donor in good health (CMV status not recorded). Some clones in this sample may be carry-over from other donors' samples. The chain uses TRBV7-2 and TRBJ2-7; no firm D call. CDR3 sequence: CASSYDFYEQYF. The CDR3 DNA reads as TGTGCCAGCAGCTACGATTTTTACGAGCAGTACTTC.